This TCR beta chain was identified during a study of blood T cell repertoires in COVID-19. Study in general: Acute and convalescent COVID-19 samples came from the United States, Italy and Spain. The cDNA or gDNA used as material had been derived from T cells, B-cell-depleted T cells, or PBMCs.

Methods used by the authors: Estimation of nucleated cell counts relied on the amplification of reference gene primers. Clones were read by immunoSEQ multiplex PCR, and TCRdb kept only the in-frame ones, dropping some. The D gene and trimming were derived from the DNA, and the V and J assignments and clone size from that table. Seen here are around 200,000 clones, 78% observed once, and the top ten hold about 2.8%. The CDR3 loop spans 17 amino acids. V lost 0 bases and J lost 1; bases outside the gene matches: 7. Per germline, CDR1 SGHTS and CDR2 YDEGEE. The sequence derives from a woman older than 75 with active or convalescent COVID-19. Sequencing was done on a sample of peripheral blood. The V and J genes are TRBV5-8 and TRBJ2-3, with 8 bases fitting TRBD1. This CDR3 reads CASSLGGRGRGTDTQYF. The CDR3 DNA follows: TGTGCCAGCAGCTTGGGCGGCAGGGGGCGGGGCACAGATACGCAGTATTTT.